Presented here are 7 T cell receptor beta chains from one specimen sequenced in a study of T cells in Graves' hyperthyroidism and ophthalmopathy. Amplification of TCR beta CDR3 regions used RNA as the template. First-round RT-PCR with HTBI primers amplified the TCR CDR3 region. TCRdb re-called the multiplex PCR reads with MiXCR, one entry per CDR3 protein. The data show 600,000 to 800,000 distinct CDR3 sequences, 30% to 40% seen once. Specimen: blood. The receptors originated from a middle-aged woman with Graves' hyperthyroidism.

In its sample, this clonotype was seen many times. The V gene is TRBV5-6, the J gene TRBJ1-5, with D possibly matching TRBD1 (6 bases). Germline V CDR1 and CDR2: SGHDT, YYEEEE. The CDR3 spans 14 residues. Trimming cost V 4 bases and J 4 bases, with 12 bases left between them. CDR3 sequence reads: CASSPGAGNQPQHF. Written as DNA, the CDR3 is TGTGCCAGCAGCCCGGGGGCAGGGAATCAGCCCCAGCATTTT.

This clonotype was observed once. The rearrangement joins TRBV2 to TRBJ2-6; a possible D gene is TRBD1 (6 bases). V lost 5 bases and J 6 bases, leaving 14 bases between the germline ends. The germline V gene encodes CDR1 SNHLY and CDR2 FYNNEI. The CDR3 is 15 residues long. In DNA form, the CDR3 reads TGTGCCAGCAGTAAACAGGGTATATCGGCCAACGTCCTGACTTTC. Translated, it gives CASSKQGISANVLTF.

This clonotype showed up just a few times. The rearrangement links TRBV4-1 to TRBJ2-7, with a possible D match to TRBD1 (6 bases). The CDR3 runs to 13 residues. The germline CDR1 and CDR2 sequences are MGHRA and YSYEKL. Trimming removed 2 bases at V and 3 bases at J, with 8 bases between. CDR3 coding DNA: TGCGCCAGCAGCCAACCAGGGGTCTACGAGCAGTACTTC. It is translated as CASSQPGVYEQYF.

This clonotype was observed many times. This chain connects TRBV7-2 to TRBJ2-7; 8 nucleotides agree with TRBD1. Per the germline V gene, CDR1 is SGHTA and CDR2 is FQGNSA. Trimming at V came to 3 bases and at J to 2 bases, leaving 3 bases not matched to a gene. The CDR3 runs 14 residues. For the CDR3, the DNA is TGTGCCAGCAGCTTGACAGGGGCTACCTACGAGCAGTACTTC. Residues: CASSLTGATYEQYF.

The chain couples TRBV29-1 to TRBJ2-7; 9 bases fit TRBD1. The CDR3 is 14 amino acids. Germline CDR1 reads SQVTM; CDR2 reads ANQGSEA. V trimming: 8 bases; J trimming: 1 base; junction bases outside the gene matches: 9. This CDR3 reads CSSAGTGPSYEQYF. In DNA, the CDR3 is TGCAGCAGTGCCGGGACAGGGCCGTCCTACGAGCAGTACTTC.

The chain combines TRBV7-9 with TRBJ1-6; 9 nucleotides line up with TRBD1. Germline V gene data show CDR1 as SEHNR and CDR2 as FQNEAQ (reference sequence). V lost 5 bases to trimming and J lost 9 bases; unmatched junction nucleotides: 11. The length of the CDR3 is 16 residues. The CDR3 loop is CASSHRDREMVSPLHF. CDR3 nucleotide sequence: TGTGCCAGCAGCCACCGGGACAGGGAGATGGTTTCACCCCTCCACTTT.

The chain couples TRBV7-9 to TRBJ1-1; D remains ambiguous. Trimming left V 3 bases short and J 5 bases short, with 19 bases between. There are 16 residues in the CDR3. Germline-derived CDR1 and CDR2 are SEHNR and FQNEAQ (reference sequence). This CDR3 is CASSFGAGIGSTEAFF. The DNA of the CDR3 is TGTGCCAGCAGCTTTGGAGCGGGGATAGGGTCGACTGAAGCTTTCTTT.